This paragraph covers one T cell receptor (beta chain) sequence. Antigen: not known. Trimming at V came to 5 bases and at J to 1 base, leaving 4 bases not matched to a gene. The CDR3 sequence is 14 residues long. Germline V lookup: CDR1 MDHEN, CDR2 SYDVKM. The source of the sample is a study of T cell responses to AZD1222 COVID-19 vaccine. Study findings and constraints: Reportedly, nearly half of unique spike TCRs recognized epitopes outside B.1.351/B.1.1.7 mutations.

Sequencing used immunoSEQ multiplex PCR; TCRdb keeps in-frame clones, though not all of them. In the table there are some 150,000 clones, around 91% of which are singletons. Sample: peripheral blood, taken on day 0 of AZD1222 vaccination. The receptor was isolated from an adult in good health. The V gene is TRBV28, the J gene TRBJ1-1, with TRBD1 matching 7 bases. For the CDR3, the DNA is TGTGCCAGCAGTGGTAGGGGGCCGAACACTGAAGCTTTCTTT. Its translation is CASSGRGPNTEAFF. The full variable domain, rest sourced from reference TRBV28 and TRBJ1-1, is DVKVTQSSRYLVKRTGEKVFLECVQDMDHENMFWYRQDPGLGLRLIYFSYDVKMKEKGDIPEGYSVSREKKERFSLILESASTNQTSMYLCASSGRGPNTEAFFGQGTRLTVV.